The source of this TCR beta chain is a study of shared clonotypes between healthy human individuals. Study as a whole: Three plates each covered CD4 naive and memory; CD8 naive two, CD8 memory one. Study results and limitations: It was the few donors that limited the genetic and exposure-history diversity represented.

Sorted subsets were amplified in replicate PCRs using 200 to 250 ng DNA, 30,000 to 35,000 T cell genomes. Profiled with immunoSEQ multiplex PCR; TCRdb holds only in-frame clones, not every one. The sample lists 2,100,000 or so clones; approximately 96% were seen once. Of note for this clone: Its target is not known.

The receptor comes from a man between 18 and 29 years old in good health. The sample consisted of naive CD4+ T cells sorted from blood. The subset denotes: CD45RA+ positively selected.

Here the CDR3 reads CASNRQGPYEQYF. The CDR3, as DNA: TGTGCCAGCAACCGACAGGGTCCCTACGAGCAGTACTTC. This chain joins TRBV28 and TRBJ2-7; 7 bases are shared with TRBD1. After removal of 7 bases from V and 2 bases from J, the junction contained 5 bases not matched to a gene. Germline loops: CDR1 MDHEN, CDR2 SYDVKM. CDR3 length equals 13 residues. Drawing the rest from reference TRBV28 and TRBJ2-7, the complete variable domain is DVKVTQSSRYLVKRTGEKVFLECVQDMDHENMFWYRQDPGLGLRLIYFSYDVKMKEKGDIPEGYSVSREKKERFSLILESASTNQTSMYLCASNRQGPYEQYFGPGTRLTVT.